This T cell receptor beta chain was found in a study of Ad26.COV2.S vaccination and SARS-CoV-2 variants listed by TCRdb under 2021. Study-wide context: Vaccine-arm donors were drawn from COV1001, a multicentre, randomized, double-blind, placebo-controlled phase I-IIa trial of Ad26.COV2.S in healthy adults. Dosing of Ad26.COV2.S was intramuscular, at either 5x10^10 or 1x10^11 viral particles, delivered as one shot or as two shots spaced 56 days apart. Sequencing of the TCRbeta repertoire served to evaluate the specificity and breadth of SARS-CoV-2-reactive T cell receptors following Ad26.COV2.S vaccination. A total of 32 samples were included in the TCR-sequenced set, comprising roughly 19 Ad26.COV2.S vaccine recipients, 5 placebo recipients and 8 SARS-CoV-2 convalescent individuals. Trial participants were randomized into five groups of five, in which low-dose or high-dose Ad26.COV2.S was given once or twice, or placebo was given on both occasions. Throughout the experiments and outcome assessment, investigators stayed blinded to trial group allocation.

Overall results and qualifications from the work: Vaccine and placebo recipients had similar non-spike TCR breadth, a finding consistent with the vaccine containing only spike. After vaccination, substantial breadth of spike-specific CD8+ and CD4+ T cell responses was reported. The authors noted that the TCR breadth and depth analyses may have underestimated total T cell responses. The study was not powered to compare responses between vaccine doses or regimens. Ad26.COV2.S recipients had higher spike-specific TCR breadth than placebo recipients (P = 0.0014).

The CDR3 has 15 amino acids, counting the end cysteine and phenylalanine. The sequence is cut down to CDR3 DNA, 45 bases in frame from base 1. V drops 3 bases and J drops 4 bases, leaving 16 bases in between. From a lookup of the germline V gene (reference sequence), CDR1 and CDR2 are LNHDA and SQIVND. The treatment or condition label for this specimen denotes: 19 received Ad26.COV2.S at low or high dose, single or two shots; a few received placebo; per-sample allocation not given. For vaccine and placebo recipients, repertoires were sequenced using samples collected on day 63 after the first injection. Between 29 July and 7 August 2020, Cohort 1b enrolled about two dozen adults aged 18-55 years at one site in Boston, USA. Ad26.COV2.S was a replication-incompetent adenovirus type 26 vector that expressed a prefusion-stabilized SARS-CoV-2 spike protein derived from the original Wuhan strain. Details on this clone: Its antigen is unknown. Base qualities were left out, and no much larger clone turns up one base away.

TCRbeta CDR3 regions were sequenced with the immunoSEQ Assay. After extraction, genomic DNA underwent amplification by bias-controlled multiplex PCR, followed by high-throughput sequencing. As for the original processing: To quantify the absolute abundance of each unique TCRbeta CDR3 region, sequences were collapsed and filtered. T cell fraction was estimated by normalizing TCRbeta template counts to usable DNA, which was measured by amplifying reference genes present in all nucleated cells. Repertoire TCRs were annotated as SARS-CoV-2-specific by exact matching of V gene, CDR3 amino acid sequence and J gene to a known reactive TCR set. The reference SARS-CoV-2 TCR set came from MIRA and was filtered for enrichment in COVID-19-positive ImmuneCODE repertoires, removing public or cross-reactive TCRs. Drawing on the MIRA antigens, annotated TCRs were analysed further at the level of specific ORF or position within ORF. Depth was the summed frequency of annotated unique rearrangements, while breadth was defined as annotated unique rearrangements over total unique productive rearrangements. Group comparisons of TCR breadth used two-sided Wilcoxon rank-sum tests. Sourced from immuneACCESS, this table was stored by TCRdb with only in-frame sequences that have V and J called. A share of the clones is absent; for the studies checked, an unresolved V gene accounts for under half, and the remainder has no known explanation. Clone size and the V and J calls come from that table; the DNA yielded D and trimming. This sample gives about 400,000 clones in total; 83% of them show up just once. The top ten constitute nearly 7.5% of the sample.

The receptor was derived from a person aged 18-60 years who received the Ad26.COV2.S COVID-19 vaccine or a placebo. Here the chain combines TRBV19 and TRBJ2-7; the D segment could be TRBD2, given 5 matching bases. The specimen comprised peripheral blood, sampled in a trial of Ad26.COV2.S vaccine versus placebo. For the CDR3, the sequence is CASSIQRTQRYEQYF. The sequence in DNA is TGTGCCAGTAGTATTCAGCGGACGCAGAGGTACGAGCAGTACTTC.